Listed below are T cell receptor beta chains from one sample, sequenced in a study of cytomegalovirus exposure and HLA in healthy donors. Here immunoSEQ multiplex PCR was the method, and the copy in TCRdb shows in-frame clones only, minus some. The data contain 100,000 to 150,000 clones, about 82% of them singletons. Sequenced sample: PBMCs. These receptors were collected from a man between 18 and 29 years old in good health and CMV-seronegative. CDR3s include the opening cysteine and the closing phenylalanine or tryptophan. The D gene is left open where the match is weak. Size tells how often a clone was seen (once, few, many) or the class of an expanded clone, and some rows leave it out.

>NA|TRBV7-9|NA|TRBJ1-1
TGTGCCAGCAGCTTAGGGACTAACACTGAAGCTTTCTTT
CASSLGTNTEAFF
>TRBD1|TRBV4-1|NA|TRBJ1-1
TGCGCCAGCAGCTACGACAGGGCCACTGAAGCTTTCTTT
CASSYDRATEAFF
>NA|TRBV5-4|NA|TRBJ1-3
TGTGCCAGCAGCTTCCGAGACAACTGGGGGGGCACCATATATTTT
CASSFRDNWGGTIYF
>NA|TRBV6-1|NA|TRBJ2-1
TGTGCCAGCAGCGAAAAAGGGGGTTCATACAATGAGCAGTTCTTC
CASSEKGGSYNEQFF
>NA|TRBV7-9|once|TRBJ2-5
TGTGCCAGCAGCGGAACCTCCCGGGCCCAGTACTTC
CASSGTSRAQYF
>NA|TRBV27|NA|TRBJ1-2
TGTGCCAGCCGGTCCGTCTATGGCTACACCTTC
CASRSVYGYTF
>NA|TRBV7-8|NA|TRBJ1-4
TGTGCCAGCAGCGCAAGAGGAGGGACGCTTAATGAAAAACTGTTTTTT
CASSARGGTLNEKLFF
>TRBD1|TRBV5-1|NA|TRBJ2-5
TGCGCCAGCAGCGCCTTGACAGGGCAAGAGACCCAGTACTTC
CASSALTGQETQYF
>TRBD1|TRBV5-1|NA|TRBJ1-2
TGCGCCAGCAGCTTAACGGGACAGGGGAGGGCCTATGGCTACACCTTC
CASSLTGQGRAYGYTF
>NA|TRBV23-1|NA|TRBJ2-1
TGCGCCAGCACCCCTGGACATGGGCGGGCCGGGGGCTACAATGAGCAGTTCTTC
CASTPGHGRAGGYNEQFF
>NA|TRBV7-2|NA|TRBJ2-7
TGTGCCAGCAGCTTGGAACTAGCTCCATCCTACGAGCAGTACTTC
CASSLELAPSYEQYF
>TRBD1|TRBV11-3|NA|TRBJ2-7
TGTGCCAGCAGCTCCGACAGGGTCGACCACGAGCAGTACTTC
CASSSDRVDHEQYF
>TRBD2|TRBV5-1|NA|TRBJ2-7
TGCGCCAGCAGCTCCCCCGGGAGGGGGGGCGACGAGCAGTACTTC
CASSSPGRGGDEQYF
>TRBD2|TRBV6-5|NA|TRBJ2-1
TGTGCCAGCAGGGGACTAGCGGGACAAGGCAATGAGCAGTTCTTC
CASRGLAGQGNEQFF
>NA|TRBV7-2|NA|TRBJ1-1
TGTGCCAGCAGCTTAGGGGTGACTGCGAACACTGAAGCTTTCTTT
CASSLGVTANTEAFF
>TRBD1|TRBV5-4|NA|TRBJ2-1
TGTGCCAGCAGCCCTGACAGGGGTGAGCAGTTCTTC
CASSPDRGEQFF
>NA|TRBV27|few|TRBJ2-7
TGTGCCAGCAGGGGACTGGGATCCTACGAGCAGTACTTC
CASRGLGSYEQYF
>NA|TRBV14|NA|TRBJ2-2
TGTGCCAGCAGACGGGATTTGGGGATGGGGGAGCTGTTTTTT
CASRRDLGMGELFF
>NA|TRBV25-1|NA|TRBJ1-1
TGTGCCAGCAGTGCATCGGTGAACACTGAAGCTTTCTTT
CASSASVNTEAFF
>NA|TRBV2|once|TRBJ1-1
TGTGCCATTACGGACTGGGTGGGGAACACTGAAGCTTTCTTT
CAITDWVGNTEAFF
>TRBD2|TRBV5-1|once|TRBJ2-3
TGCGCCAGCAGCTTGAATGCACTAGCGGGAGGGGGCACAGATACGCAGTATTTT
CASSLNALAGGGTDTQYF
>NA|TRBV7-6|once|TRBJ2-2
TGTGCCAGCAGCTTAGGCGCGGGTTCGGAACCCGGGGAGCTGTTTTTT
CASSLGAGSEPGELFF
>NA|TRBV2|NA|TRBJ2-3
TGTGCCAGCAGTGAAGCGGGAGTTGCAGATACGCAGTATTTT
CASSEAGVADTQYF
>TRBD2|TRBV19|NA|TRBJ2-5
TGTGCCAGTAGTATAGAAATGGGACTAGCGGGCCAAGAGACCCAGTACTTC
CASSIEMGLAGQETQYF
>NA|TRBV7-2|NA|TRBJ1-5
TGTGCCAGCAGCTTGGCGGATTCAGCCCAGCATTTT
CASSLADSAQHF
>NA|TRBV6-5|few|TRBJ1-1
TGTGCCGTTGGGGGAGGATTGAACACTGAAGCTTTCTTT
CAVGGGLNTEAFF
>NA|TRBV25-1|NA|TRBJ2-2
TGTGCCAGCAGTGAATCTTGGCAGGCCAACACCGGGGAGCTGTTTTTT
CASSESWQANTGELFF
>TRBD1|TRBV30|NA|TRBJ2-1
TGTGCCTGGAGTGTACGTTTGGGACAGGAGAACAATGAGCAGTTCTTC
CAWSVRLGQENNEQFF
>TRBD2|TRBV2|NA|TRBJ2-7
TGTGCCAGCGCCGGGACTAGCGGGAGCAGCTCCTACGAGCAGTACTTC
CASAGTSGSSSYEQYF
>TRBD1|TRBV19|few|TRBJ2-7
TGTGCCAGTAGTATCGGGGACAGGGGGCCCTACGAGCAGTACTTC
CASSIGDRGPYEQYF
>TRBD1|TRBV6-5|few|TRBJ1-6
TGTGCCAGCAGCCAAACAGGGACAGGGAGTTCACCCCTCCACTTT
CASSQTGTGSSPLHF
>NA|TRBV12-5|few|TRBJ1-1
TGTGCTAGTGGTTTGGTACGGACTGAAGCTTTCTTT
CASGLVRTEAFF
>TRBD2|TRBV19|NA|TRBJ2-6
TGTGCCGTGAAACGGCGGGAGACTGGCCCTGGGGCCAACGTCCTGACTTTC
CAVKRRETGPGANVLTF
>NA|TRBV30|NA|TRBJ2-1
TGTGCCTGGAGTCCCGTGACTCGGCGCTTTGGGGAGCAGTTCTTC
CAWSPVTRRFGEQFF
>NA|TRBV19|NA|TRBJ1-1
TGTGCCAGTAGTAATCCAGGGTACACTGAAGCTTTCTTT
CASSNPGYTEAFF
>NA|TRBV30|NA|TRBJ1-5
TGTGCCTGGAGTACGGACTATAGCAATCAGCCCCAGCATTTT
CAWSTDYSNQPQHF
>NA|TRBV19|NA|TRBJ1-1
TGTGCCAGTAGTACGACAGCGAACACTGAAGCTTTCTTT
CASSTTANTEAFF
>NA|TRBV5-6|NA|TRBJ2-2
TGTGCCAGCAGCTCCTCCCCCACCGGGGAGCTGTTTTTT
CASSSSPTGELFF
>NA|TRBV4-1|NA|TRBJ1-2
TGCGCCAGCAGCCAAGTTTATGAGGGAATAGGGTATGGCTACACCTTC
CASSQVYEGIGYGYTF
>NA|TRBV5-5|once|TRBJ1-1
TGTGCCAGCAGCTTTTGGTTACAGGAGAACACTGAAGCTTTCTTT
CASSFWLQENTEAFF
>TRBD1|TRBV7-9|once|TRBJ1-6
TGTGCCAGCAGCTTAGCGGGACAGGGGATGGCTTCACCCCTCCACTTT
CASSLAGQGMASPLHF
>NA|TRBV12-5|NA|TRBJ2-7
TGTGCTAGTGGACAGACGGAACACTACGAGCAGTACTTC
CASGQTEHYEQYF
>NA|TRBV5-1|NA|TRBJ1-2
TGCGCCAGCAGCCGTCAGGGAGGGGACTATGGCTACACCTTC
CASSRQGGDYGYTF
>TRBD2|TRBV2|NA|TRBJ2-1
TGTGCCAGCACCCTCGGCGGGGGGAGGGCCCTAAATGAGCAGTTCTTC
CASTLGGGRALNEQFF
>TRBD1|TRBV6-1|NA|TRBJ1-6
TGTGCCAGCAGGATACAGGGACAGGGTTCACCCCTCCACTTT
CASRIQGQGSPLHF
>NA|TRBV29-1|NA|TRBJ2-7
TGCAGCGTTGAAGTCACAGATTACGAGCAGTACTTC
CSVEVTDYEQYF
>NA|TRBV5-1|NA|TRBJ2-2
TGCGCCAGCAGCTTGTTGTCACTACGGAGGGCCGCGAACACCGGGGAGCTGTTTTTT
CASSLLSLRRAANTGELFF
>TRBD2|TRBV11-2|once|TRBJ2-7
TGTGCCAGCAGTTCCACCAGCGGGGCCTACGAGCAGTACTTC
CASSSTSGAYEQYF